This T cell receptor (beta chain) was found in a study of tumor and adjacent non-tumor tissue in lung cancer. This clonotype was seen a handful of times. The antigen remains unidentified. The CDR3 runs to 15 residues. Germline values: CDR1 MNHEY, CDR2 SVGAGI. Trimming left V 0 bases short and J 7 bases short, with 13 bases between. TCRbeta libraries were built with three rounds of nested PCR, modified from ARM-PCR. TCRdb itself ran the multiplex PCR reads through MiXCR, one entry per CDR3 protein. In the table there are 90,000 to 100,000 distinct CDR3 sequences, roughly 80% of which are singletons. RNA was extracted from bulk tissue without any cell sorting. More than 3 cm separated this lung sample from the edge of the tumor. Study-level results: Tumor repertoires had a smaller top 100 clone share than normal lung.

The sample taken for sequencing was distant non-tumor lung tissue. The V and J genes are TRBV6-5 and TRBJ2-1; tentative D call: TRBD1 (5 bases). This receptor was obtained from a man in his sixties with small cell lung cancer. The CDR3 bases are TGTGCCAGCAGTTACTCAGGGGAAGTCGGTAATGAGCAGTTCTTC. This translates into CASSYSGEVGNEQFF.